Each of the 7 T cell receptor beta chains below was sequenced from the same sample in a study of PD-1 blockade in classical Hodgkin lymphoma (dated by TCRdb to the early 2020s). The time point tag for this specimen amounts to: cycle 4 day 1 (C4D1), after 6 weeks of nivolumab. Relapse after autologous stem cell transplantation had occurred in all trial patients, and cohorts A, B and C were distinguished by prior brentuximab vedotin exposure. The library was generated by the immunoSEQ multiplex PCR assay. In its TCRdb copy, this immuneACCESS table keeps in-frame sequences only and misses some clones. Where compared with another copy, unresolved V genes explain less than half of these, and the others have no known cause. The sample table shows approximately 24,000 clones, and more than 65% are seen once. The ten largest clones represent 20% to 25% of the sample. The sample was peripheral blood mononuclear cells (PBMCs), taken before the fourth cycle of nivolumab. Receptors were obtained from a human donor with classical Hodgkin lymphoma.

The genes are TRBV27 and TRBJ2-1; D gene uncertain. V was pared by 2 bases and J by 3 bases, with 14 bases between. The CDR3 is made up of 16 amino acids. Germline V CDR1 and CDR2: MNHEY, SMNVEV (reference sequence). The CDR3 here is CASSLLGPLDYNEQFF. CDR3 sequence (DNA): TGTGCCAGCAGTTTACTGGGCCCCCTGGACTACAATGAGCAGTTCTTC.

With regard to this clone: The junction and the germline gene differ at one end; a read error may be behind it. The chain is built from TRBV5-1 and TRBJ2-7; D is unclear. CDR3 size: 15 residues. Germline CDR1 reads SGHRS; CDR2 reads YFSETQ. The CDR3 bases are TGCGCCAGCAGCTTGACGAGCGCCAGCTCCTGCGAGCAGTACTTC. This translates into CASSLTSASSCEQYF.

The V call is TRBV7-8, the J call TRBJ2-3; D unclear. The CDR3 spans 13 residues. V was clipped by 4 bases and J by 0 bases, with 5 bases between them. Germline lookup yields CDR1 SGHVS and CDR2 FQNEAQ. In DNA, the CDR3 is TGTGCCAGCAGCTACGGTAGCACAGATACGCAGTATTTT. It specifies CASSYGSTDTQYF.

The V call is TRBV5-1, the J call TRBJ2-7; 7 nucleotides line up with TRBD2. The CDR3 spans 14 residues. V was pared by 4 bases and J by 4 bases, with 8 bases of the junction left unmatched. Per the germline V gene, CDR1 is SGHRS and CDR2 is YFSETQ. CDR3 DNA sequence: TGCGCCAGCAGCCAGACCGGGACTACTTACGAGCAGTACTTC. This codes for CASSQTGTTYEQYF.

The chain carries TRBV18 and TRBJ2-1; 7 bases are shared with TRBD1. V was pared by 4 bases and J by 3 bases, with 6 bases of the junction left unmatched. Per the germline V gene, CDR1 is KGHSH and CDR2 is LQKENI. The CDR3 length is 15 residues. The CDR3 here is CASSQSQGDYNEQFF. CDR3 bases: TGTGCCAGCTCACAATCGCAGGGGGACTACAATGAGCAGTTCTTC.

The chain carries TRBV21-1 and TRBJ1-3. TRBV21-1 is designated a pseudogene. The CDR3 contains 15 residues. The CDR3 spells CASSKGGVIGGTIYF. CDR3 coding DNA: TGTGCCAGCAGCAAAGGAGGGGTTATAGGTGGCACCATATATTTT.

The chain couples TRBV7-2 to TRBJ2-1; 8 bases are shared with TRBD1. Germline-derived CDR1 and CDR2 are SGHTA and FQGNSA. The V gene end was trimmed by 1 base and the J gene end by 7 bases; junction bases not matched to a gene: 9. The CDR3 length is 16 residues. The CDR3 is CASSLVLDRVKNEQFF. The CDR3 coding sequence is TGTGCCAGCAGCTTAGTATTGGACAGGGTTAAGAATGAGCAGTTCTTC.